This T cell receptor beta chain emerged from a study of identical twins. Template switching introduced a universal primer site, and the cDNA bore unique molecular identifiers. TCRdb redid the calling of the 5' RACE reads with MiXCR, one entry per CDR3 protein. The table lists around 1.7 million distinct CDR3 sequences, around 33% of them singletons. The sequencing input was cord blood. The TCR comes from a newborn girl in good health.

CDR3 sequence (DNA): TGTGCCAGCAGCCGAGGTTGGGGCGGCACAGATACGCAGTATTTT. This encodes CASSRGWGGTDTQYF. The chain has TRBV4-2 and TRBJ2-3; TRBD1 is a possible D gene (5 bases). V was trimmed by 4 bases and J by 1 base, leaving 12 bases between them. Germline CDR1 and CDR2: LGHNA and YNFKEQ. This CDR3 spans 15 amino acids.